The 30 T cell receptor beta chains below come from one sample, sequenced in a study of cytomegalovirus exposure and HLA in healthy donors. The PCR used 60 Vbeta and 13 Jbeta primers. Sequencing was performed with immunoSEQ multiplex PCR; in TCRdb, only in-frame clones are kept and a portion is missing. Its listing shows about 200,000 clones. Sequencing input: PBMCs. The receptors here all came from a girl aged 2 to 10 in good health and CMV-seropositive.

The chain recombines TRBV5-1 with TRBJ2-3; a possible D gene is TRBD2 (5 bases). Germline-derived CDR1 and CDR2 are SGHRS and YFSETQ. This CDR3 is 11 amino acids long. V was trimmed by 3 bases and J by 9 bases, leaving 8 bases between them. CDR3 DNA: TGCGCCAGCAGCTCCAGCGGCACGCAGTATTTT. Its translation is CASSSSGTQYF.

The chain employs TRBV19 and TRBJ1-1; D may be TRBD1 (5 bases). V lost 7 bases and J 4 bases, leaving 19 bases between the germline ends. The CDR3 covers 15 residues. CDR1 is LNHDA, CDR2 SQIVND, per germline (reference sequence). CDR3 bases: TGTGCCAGTACCCTACCGGGCCGACAGACCACTGAAGCTTTCTTT. This sequence encodes CASTLPGRQTTEAFF.

This chain links TRBV6-5 with TRBJ1-5; TRBD1 might be the D (6 bases). This CDR3 comprises 14 residues. Germline V gene lookup returns CDR1 MNHEY and CDR2 SVGAGI. V was clipped by 8 bases and J by 6 bases, with 17 bases between them. The CDR3 sequence: CASSTVQGSQPQHF. In DNA form, the CDR3 reads TGTGCCAGCTCGACGGTACAGGGTTCTCAGCCCCAGCATTTT.

DNA for the CDR3: TGTGCCAGCAGCTTTACCCTGGCTCAAACGGGCACTGAAGCTTTCTTT. It encodes CASSFTLAQTGTEAFF. The rearrangement uses TRBV5-8 and TRBJ1-1; D not certain. The CDR3 consists of 16 residues. With 2 bases removed from V and 4 bases from J, the gap between germline ends came to 18 bases. CDR1 is SGHTS and CDR2 is YDEGEE in the germline V gene.

V usage is TRBV5-6 and J usage is TRBJ1-1; D perhaps matches TRBD1 (5 bases). Germline CDR1 SGHDT, CDR2 YYEEEE. The V gene lost 4 bases and the J gene lost 0 bases, with 10 bases spanning the gap. The CDR3 spans 14 residues. The CDR3 here is CASSPGLMNTEAFF. The DNA of the CDR3 is TGTGCCAGCAGCCCGGGACTGATGAACACTGAAGCTTTCTTT.

The chain combines TRBV6-5 with TRBJ2-2; no clear D. The V end was cut by 2 bases, the J end by 4 bases, with 11 bases between. The germline gives CDR1 MNHEY, CDR2 SVGAGI. The CDR3 covers 15 residues. The CDR3 here is CASSYGSLTTGELFF. DNA of the CDR3: TGTGCCAGCAGTTACGGTAGCCTGACCACCGGGGAGCTGTTTTTT.

V is TRBV15 and J is TRBJ2-5, with D perhaps TRBD2 (5 bases). The CDR3 sequence is 13 residues long. Trimming removed 2 bases from V and 5 bases from J, with 9 bases in between. Germline V lookup: CDR1 LNHNV, CDR2 YYDKDF (reference sequence). For the CDR3, the DNA is TGTGCCACCAGCAGACCCCCGGGGGAGACCCAGTACTTC. This sequence encodes CATSRPPGETQYF. The full variable domain, in which reference TRBV15 and TRBJ2-5 provide the parts outside the CDR3, is DAMVIQNPRYQVTQFGKPVTLSCSQTLNHNVMYWYQQKSSQAPKLLFHYYDKDFNNEADTPDNFQSRRPNTSFCFLDIRSPGLGDTAMYLCATSRPPGETQYFGPGTRLLVL.

The CDR3 is CASSGTSGDTGELFF. In DNA, the CDR3 is TGTGCCAGCAGCGGGACTAGCGGAGACACCGGGGAGCTGTTTTTT. The rearrangement uses TRBV6-4 and TRBJ2-2; 11 nucleotides align to TRBD2. V shed 6 bases and J 3 bases; nucleotides not matched to a gene: 3. The CDR3 runs to 15 residues. Germline V lookup: CDR1 MRHNA, CDR2 SNTAGT.

CDR3 sequence: CASSYQGATYNSPLHF. The DNA of the CDR3 is TGTGCCAGCAGCTACCAGGGGGCAACCTATAATTCACCCCTCCACTTT. V gene TRBV5-6 combines with J gene TRBJ1-6, with TRBD1 matching over 8 bases. Germline V lookup: CDR1 SGHDT, CDR2 YYEEEE. CDR3 length: 16 amino acids. Trimming cost V 3 bases and J 2 bases; bases outside gene matches: 4. Full variable domain (remainder filled in from reference TRBV5-6 and TRBJ1-6): DAGVTQSPTHLIKTRGQQVTLRCSPKSGHDTVSWYQQALGQGPQFIFQYYEEEERQRGNFPDRFSGHQFPNYSSELNVNALLLGDSALYLCASSYQGATYNSPLHFGNGTRLTVT.

This sequence joins TRBV9 and TRBJ2-4, with 8 positions matching TRBD1. Germline CDR1 reads SGDLS; CDR2 reads YYNGEE. This CDR3 has 14 residues. The V and J ends lost 4 bases and 4 bases, in that order; junction bases with no gene match: 4. CDR3 nucleotides: TGTGCCAGCAGCCCGGGACAGGAAAAAAACATTCAGTACTTC. Protein: CASSPGQEKNIQYF.

V is TRBV5-1 and J is TRBJ2-2; perhaps TRBD1 as D (6 bases). Trimming took 4 bases from V and 2 from J, leaving 9 bases between them. This CDR3 region has 14 residues. CDR1 and CDR2 (germline): SGHRS, YFSETQ. In nucleotides, the CDR3 is TGCGCCAGCAGCCCCAGGGGAAACACCGGGGAGCTGTTTTTT. It codes for CASSPRGNTGELFF.

The genes are TRBV19 and TRBJ2-7; 9 bases align to TRBD1. V lost 3 bases, J lost 2 bases, and 2 bases stayed unmatched. This CDR3 has 14 residues. Germline CDR1 is LNHDA and CDR2 is SQIVND (reference sequence). CDR3 sequence: CASSMGQGAYEQYF. The CDR3 coding sequence is TGTGCCAGTAGTATGGGACAGGGAGCCTACGAGCAGTACTTC.

As regards this clone: Other nucleotide sequences from this sample produce the same CDR3. This chain links TRBV2 with TRBJ2-7; TRBD1 is a possible D gene (5 bases). CDR1 is SNHLY and CDR2 is FYNNEI in the germline V gene. The CDR3 length is 11 residues. V lost 4 bases and J 7 bases, leaving 8 bases between the germline ends. CDR3 DNA sequence: TGTGCCAGCAGTGGGGGCAGAGAGCAGTACTTC. It translates to CASSGGREQYF.

Remarks on this clone: The junction differs from germline at one of its ends, possibly a read error. The V gene is TRBV7-7, the J gene TRBJ2-5; 10 nucleotides agree with TRBD1. Germline V gene lookup returns CDR1 SSHAT and CDR2 FNYEAQ (reference sequence). The CDR3 is made up of 16 amino acids. Here the CDR3 DNA reads TGTGCTAGCAGCTTAGAGTGGGGACAGGGGCGAGAGACCCAGTACTTC. It specifies CASSLEWGQGRETQYF.

The genes are TRBV11-2 and TRBJ2-5; 14 bases fit TRBD2. CDR3 length: 17 residues. Unmatched junction bases numbered 7, after V lost 5 bases and J lost 2 bases. Looked up from germline, CDR1 is SGHAT and CDR2 is FQNNGV. The CDR3 is CASSPRGTSGSQETQYF. CDR3 in DNA: TGTGCCAGCAGCCCGAGGGGGACTAGCGGGAGTCAAGAGACCCAGTACTTC.

The chain carries TRBV28 and TRBJ1-4; D possibly corresponds to TRBD1 (6 bases). Trimming removed 6 bases from V and 1 base from J, with 9 bases in between. The CDR3 is 14 residues long. The germline V gene encodes CDR1 MDHEN and CDR2 SYDVKM. The CDR3 sequence: CASRQGGTNEKLFF. DNA of the CDR3: TGTGCCAGCAGACAGGGCGGAACTAATGAAAAACTGTTTTTT. Complete variable domain (other parts from reference TRBV28 and TRBJ1-4): DVKVTQSSRYLVKRTGEKVFLECVQDMDHENMFWYRQDPGLGLRLIYFSYDVKMKEKGDIPEGYSVSREKKERFSLILESASTNQTSMYLCASRQGGTNEKLFFGSGTQLSVL.

This sequence joins TRBV18 and TRBJ2-3; perhaps TRBD2 as D (6 bases). Per germline, CDR1 KGHSH and CDR2 LQKENI. This CDR3 region has 15 residues. V was pared by 3 bases and J by 0 bases, with 10 bases between. As DNA, the CDR3 is TGTGCCAGCTCACCCGGACTATCTAGCACAGATACGCAGTATTTT. Translated, it gives CASSPGLSSTDTQYF. Full variable domain (rest looked up from reference TRBV18 and TRBJ2-3): NAGVMQNPRHLVRRRGQEARLRCSPMKGHSHVYWYRQLPEEGLKFMVYLQKENIIDESGMPKERFSAEFPKEGPSILRIQQVVRGDSAAYFCASSPGLSSTDTQYFGPGTRLTVL.

The J gene is TRBJ1-5, the V gene TRBV6-1, with 7 bases lining up with TRBD1. Germline CDR1 is MNHNS and CDR2 is SASEGT. This CDR3 has 15 residues. V shed 2 bases, J shed 2 bases, and the junction held 3 bases outside the gene matches. The CDR3 DNA follows: TGTGCCAGCAGTGAATATGGGACAGGCAATCAGCCCCAGCATTTT. It codes for CASSEYGTGNQPQHF.

The chain uses TRBV9 and TRBJ2-1; 12 bases map to TRBD2. CDR3 length: 18 amino acids. The J segment lost 2 bases and the V segment lost 0 bases, leaving 6 bases of the junction unmatched. The germline V gene has CDR1 SGDLS and CDR2 YYNGEE. In DNA form, the CDR3 reads TGTGCCAGCAGCGTAGCTGGACTAGCGGGGCTCACCTACAATGAGCAGTTCTTC. It codes for CASSVAGLAGLTYNEQFF.

V gene TRBV14 combines with J gene TRBJ2-1; a possible D gene is TRBD2 (5 bases). The V and J ends lost 2 bases and 0 bases respectively, with 11 bases between them. CDR1 is SGHDN, CDR2 FVKESK, per germline. This CDR3 contains 16 residues. The CDR3 reads CASSQWRRSSYNEQFF. Here the CDR3 DNA reads TGTGCCAGCAGCCAATGGAGGCGCAGCTCCTACAATGAGCAGTTCTTC.

The V and J genes are TRBV28 and TRBJ1-1; D is perhaps TRBD1 (6 bases). Germline CDR1 and CDR2: MDHEN and SYDVKM. Trimming removed 4 bases at V and 5 bases at J, with 17 bases between. The CDR3 is 15 amino acids. CDR3 coding DNA: TGTGCCAGCAGTTATAATTACAGGGAAAGGACTGAAGCTTTCTTT. Its translation is CASSYNYRERTEAFF.

Comment on this clone: A junction boundary mismatches the germline segment, possibly from a read error. This specimen includes other DNA sequences encoding the same CDR3. This chain joins TRBV7-7 and TRBJ2-1; TRBD2 matches 7 bases. Germline V CDR1 and CDR2: SSHAT, FNYEAQ (reference sequence). The CDR3 length is 16 residues. This CDR3 is CASSLDGGSLGNEQFF. The CDR3 DNA is TGCGCTAGCAGCTTAGATGGCGGGAGTTTGGGTAATGAGCAGTTCTTC.

The chain is built from TRBV6-6 and TRBJ1-1; D not certain. V shed 4 bases and J shed 3 bases, with 6 bases lying between them. Germline V gives CDR1 MNHNY, CDR2 SVGAGI (reference sequence). There are 12 residues in the CDR3. CDR3 bases: TGTGCCAGCAGTTCGTCTGACACTGAAGCTTTCTTT. Amino acid sequence: CASSSSDTEAFF.

J is TRBJ2-2 and V is TRBV10-1, with a possible D match to TRBD2 (6 bases). The CDR3 is 14 amino acids. V lost 7 bases to trimming and J lost 6 bases, with 15 bases between them. Germline CDR1 reads WNHNN; CDR2 reads SYGVQD (reference sequence). The CDR3 DNA is TGCGCCAGCAAGGCGAGCGGGCCGTCCGGGGAGCTGTTTTTT. This codes for CASKASGPSGELFF.

This chain joins TRBV19 and TRBJ2-5, with D perhaps matching TRBD1 (5 bases). Trimming cost V 5 bases and J 5 bases, with 12 bases left between them. This CDR3 region has 13 residues. Germline assignment: CDR1 LNHDA and CDR2 SQIVND (reference sequence). This CDR3 reads CASSPRRAETQYF. In nucleotides, the CDR3 is TGTGCCAGTAGTCCGCGCAGGGCGGAGACCCAGTACTTC.

The rearrangement joins TRBV5-6 to TRBJ2-5; D is possibly TRBD1 (5 bases). The DNA end lines up better with TRBJ2-7; the J call may be wrong. The CDR3 is made up of 14 amino acids. Germline values: CDR1 SGHDT, CDR2 YYEEEE. CDR3 nucleotide sequence: TGTGCCAGCAGCTTGGTTCAGGGATACTACGAGCAGTACTTC. It translates to CASSLVQGYYEQYF.

The chain couples TRBV4-1 to TRBJ2-3; 8 bases match TRBD1. This CDR3 contains 16 residues. J gave up 4 bases and V 3 bases, and 9 bases lay outside the gene matches. Germline V CDR1 and CDR2: MGHRA, YSYEKL. CDR3 loop: CASSHTGTGYPDTQYF. DNA for the CDR3: TGCGCCAGCAGCCACACCGGGACAGGTTATCCAGATACGCAGTATTTT.

The chain combines TRBV5-6 with TRBJ2-3, with 7 positions matching TRBD2. The CDR3 runs 15 residues. CDR1 is SGHDT and CDR2 is YYEEEE in the germline V gene. V lost 4 bases, J lost 4 bases, and 9 bases stayed unmatched. The DNA of the CDR3 is TGTGCCAGCAGCCGCACTGGCGGGAGCTCAGATACGCAGTATTTT. It specifies CASSRTGGSSDTQYF.

This sequence joins TRBV4-2 and TRBJ1-2; no firm D call. V shed 0 bases and J shed 0 bases, with 11 bases lying between them. Germline V CDR1 and CDR2: LGHNA, YNFKEQ. The CDR3 covers 16 residues. In nucleotides, the CDR3 is TGTGCCAGCAGCCAAGATGGGCGACACTCTAACTATGGCTACACCTTC. Translating it yields CASSQDGRHSNYGYTF.

The J gene is TRBJ2-3, the V gene TRBV2; the match to TRBD2 covers 11 bases. The CDR3 consists of 15 residues. The germline V gene has CDR1 SNHLY and CDR2 FYNNEI. J gave up 3 bases and V 6 bases, and 5 bases lay outside the gene matches. CDR3: CASRGLAAGTDTQYF. The CDR3 DNA is TGTGCCAGCAGGGGACTAGCGGCGGGGACAGATACGCAGTATTTT.